The clone carrying this T cell receptor (beta chain) was seen a single time. Its matching antigen is unknown. This entry comes from a study of shared clonotypes between healthy human individuals. General study points: Naive subsets, compared against memory subsets, generally had larger estimated richness values. Clonotype sharing among the donors was expected to vary with sequencing depth.

Every contributor of samples was a Caucasian grown-up residing in Nashville, Tennessee. Germline CDR1 reads SGHTA; CDR2 reads FQGNSA. The CDR3 extends over 12 amino acids. The V segment lost 5 bases and the J segment 7 bases; nucleotides outside the gene matches: 3. This was a deep-level run. TCRdb's table, derived via immunoSEQ multiplex PCR, lists solely in-frame clones and lacks some. This table has about 2 million clones, 95% appearing once. The TCR originated in a man aged 18 to 30 in good health. The sequenced sample was naive CD4+ T cells sorted from blood. Indicated subset: CD45RA+ positively selected. The gene calls are TRBV7-2 and TRBJ1-1; 8 positions match TRBD1. The CDR3 region has the DNA TGTGCCAGCAGCCCAGGACAGGGTGAAGCTTTCTTT. It encodes CASSPGQGEAFF.